This T cell receptor (beta chain) appears in the sequencing data of a study of early T cells in non-severe SARS-CoV-2 infection. With respect to this clonotype: Its antigen is still unknown.

Study-wide results and limits: Reliance on VDJdb matching favored anti-spike CD8 responses; private and CD4 specificities were missed.

TCRdb reprocessed the 5' RACE reads with MiXCR, giving one entry per CDR3 protein. This table holds around 40,000 distinct CDR3 sequences, about 6.2% found once. The sequenced material came from whole blood. The clonotype originates from an adult who was a healthcare worker with PCR-confirmed SARS-CoV-2 infection or an uninfected control (not recorded which).

For the CDR3, the DNA is TGTGCCAGCAGGACAAGCTCAGATACGCAGTATTTT. Amino acids: CASRTSSDTQYF. The chain links TRBV7-9 to TRBJ2-3; D not certain. The V end lost 6 bases, the J end lost 4 bases, and 8 bases lay between the germline ends. This CDR3 spans 12 amino acids. From germline, CDR1 is SEHNR and CDR2 FQNEAQ (reference sequence).